This T cell receptor (beta chain) was identified during a study of blood T cell repertoires in COVID-19. Study background: COVID-19 samples collected from the United States, Italy and Spain covered acute and convalescent phases. PBMCs, B-cell-depleted T cells, or T cells were the source of the cDNA or gDNA that made up the material.

In the original processing: Scientists estimated how many nucleated cells there were by amplifying reference gene primers. This table comes from immunoSEQ multiplex PCR, and its TCRdb copy is limited to in-frame clones, with some not included. V, J and clone size derive from that table, while D and trimming were established from the DNA sequence. In the table there are about 280,000 clones, 75% to 90% of which are singletons. Sequenced input: peripheral blood. This clonotype was obtained from a man in his forties with acute or convalescent COVID-19.

CDR3 loop: CANSDRDRDRNYGYTF. CDR3 in DNA: TGTGCCAACTCAGACCGGGACCGGGACAGAAACTATGGCTACACCTTC. The J gene is TRBJ1-2, the V gene TRBV21-1; the table assigns TRBD1, which was not confirmed against the DNA. TRBV21-1 is annotated as a pseudogene. The CDR3 length is 16 residues.